These 11 T cell receptor beta chains were sequenced from one sample in a study of cytomegalovirus exposure and HLA in healthy donors. PCR employed 60 Vbeta and 13 Jbeta primers. Assay used: immunoSEQ multiplex PCR; TCRdb lists only in-frame clones, some missing. The sample shows some 140,000 clones, roughly 80% of them seen only once. What was sequenced was PBMCs. The receptors were sampled from a woman in her thirties or forties in good health and CMV-seronegative.

Points on this clone: Different DNA sequences within this sample yield the same CDR3. The gene calls are TRBV5-1 and TRBJ1-5; D remains unclear. The germline V and J ends were trimmed by 0 bases and 2 bases, with 9 bases remaining between them. Per the germline V gene, CDR1 is SGHRS and CDR2 is YFSETQ. This CDR3 has 15 amino acids. The CDR3 bases are TGCGCCAGCAGCTTGGGGGCAGACGGCAATCAGCCCCAGCATTTT. Protein product: CASSLGADGNQPQHF.

The gene calls are TRBV2 and TRBJ1-2; maybe TRBD1 (5 bases). The CDR3 covers 13 residues. Germline loops: CDR1 SNHLY, CDR2 FYNNEI. V lost 7 bases to trimming and J lost 2 bases, with 11 bases between them. CDR3 sequence (DNA): TGTGCCAGCACGGAGGGGTACAACTATGGCTACACCTTC. It translates to CASTEGYNYGYTF.

To note about this clone: Other DNA sequences in the sample encode the same CDR3. The V and J genes are TRBV5-1 and TRBJ2-5; tentatively, D is TRBD1 (5 bases). Looked up from germline, CDR1 is SGHRS and CDR2 is YFSETQ. Trimming removed 2 bases at V and 1 base at J, with 9 bases between. This CDR3 has 14 amino acids. CDR3: CASSLGAGQETQYF. DNA of the CDR3: TGCGCCAGCAGCTTAGGGGCAGGCCAAGAGACCCAGTACTTC.

V usage is TRBV5-4 and J usage is TRBJ2-3, with 7 bases aligning to TRBD1. Losses at the gene ends were 4 bases for V and 0 bases for J; bases not matched to a gene: 5. The CDR3 extends over 15 amino acids. From germline, CDR1 is SGHNT and CDR2 YYREEE (reference sequence). In DNA form, the CDR3 reads TGTGCCAGCAGCCTGGGACAGATTAGCACAGATACGCAGTATTTT. Translated, it gives CASSLGQISTDTQYF.

This clone was detected once. Written as DNA, the CDR3 is TGCGCCAGCAGCTTGCGTACAGGACCATCTGGGGCCAACGTCCTGACTTTC. Protein sequence: CASSLRTGPSGANVLTF. The chain is built from TRBV5-1 and TRBJ2-6; maybe TRBD1 (5 bases). The germline V gene encodes CDR1 SGHRS and CDR2 YFSETQ. V was shortened by 1 base and J by 1 base, with 12 bases between the two germline ends. This CDR3 region has 17 residues.

The CDR3 protein is CASWGGETQYF. CDR3 sequence (DNA): TGTGCCAGCTGGGGGGGGGAGACCCAGTACTTC. This chain uses TRBV6-4 with TRBJ2-5; 7 positions agree with TRBD2. The trim removed 8 bases at V and 5 bases at J, leaving 2 bases unmatched. The CDR3 extends over 11 amino acids. Per the germline V gene, CDR1 is MRHNA and CDR2 is SNTAGT.

CDR3 nucleotides: TGTGCCAGCAGCCTTTCTACAACTAATGAAAAACTGTTTTTT. Protein sequence: CASSLSTTNEKLFF. This chain links TRBV11-3 with TRBJ1-4; no clear D gene. The V end lost 5 bases, the J end lost 0 bases, and 7 bases lay between the germline ends. CDR1 and CDR2 (germline): SGHNT, YENEEA. The CDR3 length is 14 residues.

V and J are TRBV7-2 and TRBJ1-2; D perhaps matches TRBD1 (6 bases). V gave up 5 bases and J gave up 2 bases, with 12 bases separating them. CDR1 SGHTA and CDR2 FQGNSA come from the germline V gene. This CDR3 comprises 14 residues. The CDR3 DNA follows: TGTGCCAGCAGCCATCGAACAGGGAACTATGGCTACACCTTC. This sequence encodes CASSHRTGNYGYTF.

The CDR3 sequence is CAWSVGGRRSYEQYF. The CDR3 DNA follows: TGTGCCTGGAGTGTGGGAGGCAGACGCTCCTACGAGCAGTACTTC. The chain uses TRBV30 and TRBJ2-7, with D maybe TRBD2 (6 bases). The CDR3 spans 15 residues. Germline-derived CDR1 and CDR2 are GTSNPN and SVGIG (reference sequence). Trimming left V 0 bases short and J 0 bases short, with 12 bases between.

The chain combines TRBV7-9 with TRBJ2-2; 8 bases are shared with TRBD1. Losses at the gene ends were 4 bases for V and 1 base for J; bases not matched to a gene: 11. The CDR3 covers 18 residues. Germline-derived CDR1 and CDR2 are SEHNR and FQNEAQ (reference sequence). Written as DNA, the CDR3 is TGTGCCAGCAGCTCGTCAGGGGGCGCCTATTTGAACACCGGGGAGCTGTTTTTT. It codes for CASSSSGGAYLNTGELFF.

The V and J genes are TRBV30 and TRBJ1-2; D perhaps matches TRBD1 (5 bases). CDR3 length equals 13 residues. The germline V and J ends were trimmed by 3 bases and 7 bases, with 15 bases remaining between them. Per germline, CDR1 GTSNPN and CDR2 SVGIG (reference sequence). This CDR3 reads CAWRPLGGGGYTF. The CDR3 DNA sequence: TGTGCCTGGAGACCCTTGGGGGGGGGTGGCTACACCTTC.